This TCR beta chain came from a study of T cells in localized non-small cell lung cancer. Whole-study findings and limits: Detection in adjacent lung was observed for a median roughly 57 of the top 100 tumor clones.

Germline loops: CDR1 SGHDN, CDR2 FVKESK. With 1 base removed from V and 8 bases from J, the gap between germline ends came to 15 bases. The CDR3 runs to 16 residues. In this sample, this clone turned up once. What it recognizes is unknown. Only in-frame clones appear in the TCRdb table, and some are missing; sequencing was by immunoSEQ multiplex PCR. The sample has 850 to 1,000 clones; approximately 33% are singletons. The sequencing here drew on normal lung tissue next to the tumor, taken before any cancer treatment. The source of this sequence is a female donor aged 60 or older with stage I lung adenocarcinoma. The genes are TRBV14 and TRBJ1-6; a possible D gene is TRBD1 (6 bases). The chain's CDR3 is CASSQVTGRSDSPLHF. CDR3 DNA sequence: TGTGCCAGCAGCCAAGTAACAGGGAGGTCGGATTCACCCCTCCACTTT.